The 17 T cell receptor beta chains below come from one sample, sequenced in a study of blood T cell repertoires in COVID-19. Here immunoSEQ multiplex PCR was the method, and the copy in TCRdb shows in-frame clones only, minus some. The table includes 290,000 or so clones, roughly 90% detected once. The sequencing input was peripheral blood. The origin of the receptors is a woman aged 30 to 39 with COVID-19, enrolled during active disease.

V gene TRBV5-1 combines with J gene TRBJ2-2; 11 bases line up with TRBD1. The germline V gene encodes CDR1 SGHRS and CDR2 YFSETQ. V was clipped by 4 bases and J by 6 bases; unmatched bases: 11. CDR3 length: 17 amino acids. This CDR3 is CASSQTGTGGTPGELFF. The CDR3 DNA sequence: TGCGCCAGCAGCCAAACCGGGACAGGGGGTACTCCCGGGGAGCTGTTTTTT.

The CDR3 protein is CASSRGQGNYGYTF. In DNA form, the CDR3 reads TGTGCCAGCAGCAGAGGACAGGGTAACTATGGCTACACCTTC. The rearrangement links TRBV9 to TRBJ1-2; 8 nucleotides match TRBD1. The V segment lost 4 bases and the J segment 1 base; nucleotides outside the gene matches: 3. CDR3 length: 14 amino acids. Germline loops: CDR1 SGDLS, CDR2 YYNGEE.

This clone was detected once. The rearrangement links TRBV14 to TRBJ1-1; TRBD1 might be the D (6 bases). The ends were cut back, 6 bases at V and 6 bases at J, with 11 bases in the middle. The CDR3 spans 12 residues. Germline lookup yields CDR1 SGHDN and CDR2 FVKESK. The CDR3 is CASSQDSAEAFF. The CDR3 DNA follows: TGTGCCAGCAGTCAGGACAGCGCTGAAGCTTTCTTT. Full variable domain (remainder filled in from reference TRBV14 and TRBJ1-1): EAGVTQFPSHSVIEKGQTVTLRCDPISGHDNLYWYRRVMGKEIKFLLHFVKESKQDESGMPNNRFLAERTGGTYSTLKVQPAELEDSGVYFCASSQDSAEAFFGQGTRLTVV.

CDR3 coding DNA: TGCGCCAGCAGCTTGGGGGAGATACTCTATGGCTACACCTTC. It encodes CASSLGEILYGYTF. The chain uses TRBV5-1 and TRBJ1-2; D call uncertain. V dropped 0 bases and J dropped 4 bases, with 10 bases sitting between them. The CDR3 covers 14 residues. Germline CDR1 SGHRS, CDR2 YFSETQ.

J is TRBJ2-7 and V is TRBV19; D ambiguous. This CDR3 contains 13 residues. V shed 3 bases and J shed 4 bases, with 10 bases lying between them. Germline loops: CDR1 LNHDA, CDR2 SQIVND (reference sequence). CDR3 loop: CASSISDGYEQYF. CDR3 sequence (DNA): TGTGCCAGTAGTATTTCTGACGGGTACGAGCAGTACTTC.

This clone has a handful of counts. The chain employs TRBV5-4 and TRBJ2-1; 8 bases are a match to TRBD2. The CDR3 has 14 residues. V lost 1 base and J lost 10; bases outside the gene matches: 7. CDR1 and CDR2 (germline): SGHNT, YYREEE (reference sequence). The CDR3 here is CASSLRTSGREQFF. CDR3 DNA: TGTGCCAGCAGCTTGAGAACTAGCGGACGGGAGCAGTTCTTC.

This chain links TRBV30 with TRBJ2-3; D possibly corresponds to TRBD1 (7 bases). With 2 bases removed from V and 3 bases from J, the gap between germline ends came to 18 bases. CDR1 and CDR2 from the germline V gene are GTSNPN and SVGIG (reference sequence). The CDR3 length is 16 residues. CDR3 loop: CAWSQWSGGRTDTQYF. For the CDR3, the DNA is TGTGCCTGGAGTCAGTGGTCAGGGGGGCGAACAGATACGCAGTATTTT.

This clone was counted a single time. The chain has TRBV30 and TRBJ1-6; TRBD1 is a possible D gene (5 bases). V was trimmed by 2 bases and J by 0 bases, leaving 11 bases between them. There are 16 residues in the CDR3. Germline V lookup: CDR1 GTSNPN, CDR2 SVGIG (reference sequence). CDR3 loop: CAWSSRQSSYNSPLHF. In DNA form, the CDR3 reads TGTGCCTGGAGTTCCCGACAGAGCTCCTATAATTCACCCCTCCACTTT.

This chain links TRBV28 with TRBJ2-6; weak D call: TRBD1 (5 bases). The germline gives CDR1 MDHEN, CDR2 SYDVKM. V was cut by 9 bases and J by 0 bases, with 9 bases left in between. There are 14 residues in the CDR3. In DNA, the CDR3 is TGTGCCAGTATCGACAGCTCTGGGGCCAACGTCCTGACTTTC. Translated, it gives CASIDSSGANVLTF.

The chain employs TRBV27 and TRBJ1-5, with 10 bases identical to TRBD1. With V trimmed by 5 bases and J by 1 base, 8 bases remained unmatched. The CDR3 spans 17 residues. CDR1 is MNHEY and CDR2 is SMNVEV in the germline V gene (reference sequence). The CDR3 reads CASSRDGTGVSNQPQHF. Here the CDR3 DNA reads TGTGCCAGCAGTCGAGATGGGACAGGGGTCAGCAATCAGCCCCAGCATTTT.

The gene calls are TRBV5-1 and TRBJ1-4, with TRBD1 identical over 10 bases. The CDR3 runs 18 residues. The ends lost 4 bases at V and 4 bases at J; junction bases unmatched: 13. CDR1 and CDR2 (germline): SGHRS, YFSETQ. The CDR3: CASSLGVKWDRGNEKLFF. As DNA, the CDR3 is TGCGCCAGCAGCCTCGGGGTCAAATGGGACAGGGGTAATGAAAAACTGTTTTTT.

V and J are TRBV6-5 and TRBJ2-2; D not resolved. CDR1 and CDR2 (germline): MNHEY, SVGAGI. This CDR3 is built from 16 residues. V gave up 0 bases and J gave up 6 bases, with 14 bases separating them. The CDR3 DNA is TGTGCCAGCAGTTACTCGCCTAGTCGATTACCCGGGGAGCTGTTTTTT. As protein: CASSYSPSRLPGELFF.

V is TRBV5-6 and J is TRBJ1-2, with D unresolved. Deletions cut 1 base from V and 0 bases from J, with 13 bases between. This CDR3 region has 16 residues. CDR1 is SGHDT and CDR2 is YYEEEE in the germline V gene. CDR3 in amino acids: CASSLFNTGANYGYTF. The CDR3 coding sequence is TGTGCCAGCAGCTTGTTTAACACTGGAGCTAACTATGGCTACACCTTC.

V is TRBV9 and J is TRBJ2-1, with 8 bases fitting TRBD2. Trimming removed 0 bases from V and 8 bases from J; junction bases left unmatched: 10. This CDR3 is 16 amino acids long. In germline, CDR1 is SGDLS, CDR2 YYNGEE. CDR3 coding DNA: TGTGCCAGCAGCGTAGGCGGTGGAGCGGGAGTCGATGAGCAGTTCTTC. Protein product: CASSVGGGAGVDEQFF.

This clone was seen once. The V call is TRBV6-5, the J call TRBJ2-3; 8 bases line up with TRBD2. The CDR3 covers 15 residues. V lost 8 bases to trimming and J lost 0 bases; unmatched junction nucleotides: 7. The V gene's germline CDR1 is MNHEY and CDR2 SVGAGI. CDR3 amino acids: CASSLSGMSTDTQYF. CDR3 coding DNA: TGTGCCAGCTCCCTTAGCGGGATGAGCACAGATACGCAGTATTTT.

CDR3 residues: CASSPTGADQPQHF. DNA for the CDR3: TGTGCCAGCTCACCGACAGGGGCGGATCAGCCCCAGCATTTT. The rearrangement joins TRBV18 to TRBJ1-5; TRBD1 agrees at 8 bases. Germline CDR1 is KGHSH and CDR2 is LQKENI. V shed 3 bases and J 5 bases; nucleotides not matched to a gene: 3. This CDR3 is built from 14 residues.

On this clone itself: The identical CDR3 is also encoded by other nucleotide sequences in the sample. The V and J genes are TRBV6-5 and TRBJ2-7; D is ambiguous. The CDR3 extends over 11 amino acids. Germline values: CDR1 MNHEY, CDR2 SVGAGI. V lost 11 bases, J lost 0 bases, and 8 bases lay in between. The CDR3 is CASRSSYEQYF. The DNA for the CDR3 is TGTGCCTCGCGAAGCTCCTACGAGCAGTACTTC.